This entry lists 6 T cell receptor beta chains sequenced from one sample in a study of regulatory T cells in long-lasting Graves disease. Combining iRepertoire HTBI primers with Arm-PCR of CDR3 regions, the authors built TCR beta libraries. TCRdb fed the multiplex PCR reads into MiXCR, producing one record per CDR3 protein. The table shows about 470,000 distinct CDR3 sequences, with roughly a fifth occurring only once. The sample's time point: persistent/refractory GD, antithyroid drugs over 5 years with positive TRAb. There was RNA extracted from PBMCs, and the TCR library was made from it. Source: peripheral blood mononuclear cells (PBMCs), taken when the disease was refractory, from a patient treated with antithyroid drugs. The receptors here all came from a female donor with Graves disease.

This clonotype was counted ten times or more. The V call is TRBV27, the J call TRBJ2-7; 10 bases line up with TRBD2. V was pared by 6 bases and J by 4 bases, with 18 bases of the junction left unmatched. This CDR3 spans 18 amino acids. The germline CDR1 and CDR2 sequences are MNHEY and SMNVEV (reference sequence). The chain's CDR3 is CASSLISSGSPPLYEQYF. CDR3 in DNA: TGTGCCAGCAGCCTTATCTCTAGCGGGAGCCCGCCCTTGTACGAGCAGTACTTC.

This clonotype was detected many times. The DNA for the CDR3 is TGTGCCAGCAGTTCGCAGGCAGGCTCAGGCTACACCTTC. Amino acid sequence: CASSSQAGSGYTF. The chain links TRBV6-5 to TRBJ1-2, with no clear D. Germline values: CDR1 MNHEY, CDR2 SVGAGI. V was cut by 4 bases and J by 8 bases, with 14 bases left in between. The CDR3 sequence is 13 residues long.

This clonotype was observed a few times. DNA for the CDR3: TGTGCCAGCAGCTTAGCTGTAGGGACAGGAACGCAAAGCTCCTATAATTCACCCCTCCACTTT. Translation gives CASSLAVGTGTQSSYNSPLHF. The V call is TRBV7-9, the J call TRBJ1-6, with 8 nucleotides matching TRBD1. Germline V CDR1 and CDR2: SEHNR, FQNEAQ (reference sequence). After removal of 0 bases from V and 0 bases from J, the junction contained 13 bases not matched to a gene. The CDR3 length is 21 residues.

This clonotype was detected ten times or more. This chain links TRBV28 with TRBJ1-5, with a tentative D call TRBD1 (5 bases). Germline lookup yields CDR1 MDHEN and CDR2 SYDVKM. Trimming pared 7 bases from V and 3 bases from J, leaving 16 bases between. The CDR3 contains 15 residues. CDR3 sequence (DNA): TGTGCCAGCACTACCATGGGGGGAGACAATCAGCCCCAGCATTTT. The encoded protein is CASTTMGGDNQPQHF.

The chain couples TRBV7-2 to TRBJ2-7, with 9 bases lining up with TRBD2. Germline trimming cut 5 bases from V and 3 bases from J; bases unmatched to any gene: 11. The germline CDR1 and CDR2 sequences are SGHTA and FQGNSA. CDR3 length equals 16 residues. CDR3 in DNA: TGTGCCAGCAGCCCGACTCTAGCGGGACCATTCTACGAGCAGTACTTC. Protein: CASSPTLAGPFYEQYF.

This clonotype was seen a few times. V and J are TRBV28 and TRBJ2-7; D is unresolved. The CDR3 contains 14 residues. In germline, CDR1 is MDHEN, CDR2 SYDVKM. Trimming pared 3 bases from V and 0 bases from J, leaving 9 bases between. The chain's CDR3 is CASSLNFGSYEQYF. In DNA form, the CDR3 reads TGTGCCAGCAGTTTGAACTTCGGCTCCTACGAGCAGTACTTC.